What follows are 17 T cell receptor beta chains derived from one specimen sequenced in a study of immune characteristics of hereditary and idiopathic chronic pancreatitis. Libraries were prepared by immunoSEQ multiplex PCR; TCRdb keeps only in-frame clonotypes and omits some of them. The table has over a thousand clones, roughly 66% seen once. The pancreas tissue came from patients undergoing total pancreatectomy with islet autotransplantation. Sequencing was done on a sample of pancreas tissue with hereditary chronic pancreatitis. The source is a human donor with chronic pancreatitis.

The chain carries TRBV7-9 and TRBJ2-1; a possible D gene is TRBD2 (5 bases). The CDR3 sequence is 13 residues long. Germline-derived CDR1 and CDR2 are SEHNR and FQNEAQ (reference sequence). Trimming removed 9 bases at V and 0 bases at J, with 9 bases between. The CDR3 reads CASEGSSYNEQFF. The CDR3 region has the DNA TGTGCCAGTGAAGGGAGCTCCTACAATGAGCAGTTCTTC.

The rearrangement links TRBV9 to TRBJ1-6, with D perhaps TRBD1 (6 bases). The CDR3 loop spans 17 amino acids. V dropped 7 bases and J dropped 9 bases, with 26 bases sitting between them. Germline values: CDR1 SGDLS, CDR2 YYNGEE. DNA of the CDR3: TGTGCCAGCCTTCACCCCCGGGGGCGCAGAGAGGCTTCACCCCTCCACTTT. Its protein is CASLHPRGRREASPLHF.

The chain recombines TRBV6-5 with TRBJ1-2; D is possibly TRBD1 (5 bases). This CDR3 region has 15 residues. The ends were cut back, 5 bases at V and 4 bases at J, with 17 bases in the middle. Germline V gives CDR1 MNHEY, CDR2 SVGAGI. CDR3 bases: TGTGCCAGCAGTACAATGGGGGAGGGATCCTATGGCTACACCTTC. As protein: CASSTMGEGSYGYTF.

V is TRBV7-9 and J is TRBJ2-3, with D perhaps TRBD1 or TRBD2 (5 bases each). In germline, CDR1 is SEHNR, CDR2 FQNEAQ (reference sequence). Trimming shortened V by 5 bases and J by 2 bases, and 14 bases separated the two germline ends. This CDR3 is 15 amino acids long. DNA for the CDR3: TGTGCCAGCAGCGAAGTAGGGACGGACACAGATACGCAGTATTTT. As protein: CASSEVGTDTDTQYF.

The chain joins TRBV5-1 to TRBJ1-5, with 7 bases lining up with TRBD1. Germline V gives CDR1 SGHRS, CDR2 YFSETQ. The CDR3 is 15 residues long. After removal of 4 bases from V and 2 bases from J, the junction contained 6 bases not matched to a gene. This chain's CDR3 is CASSSTGAGNQPQHF. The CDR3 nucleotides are TGCGCCAGCAGCAGTACAGGGGCGGGCAATCAGCCCCAGCATTTT. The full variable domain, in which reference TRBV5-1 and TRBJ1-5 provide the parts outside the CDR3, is KAGVTQTPRYLIKTRGQQVTLSCSPISGHRSVSWYQQTPGQGLQFLFEYFSETQRNKGNFPGRFSGRQFSNSRSEMNVSTLELGDSALYLCASSSTGAGNQPQHFGDGTRLSIL.

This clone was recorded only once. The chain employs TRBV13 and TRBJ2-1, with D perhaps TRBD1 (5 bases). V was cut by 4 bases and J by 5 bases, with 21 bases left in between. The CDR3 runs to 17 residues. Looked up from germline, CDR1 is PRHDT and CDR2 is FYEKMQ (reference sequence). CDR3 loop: CASSSPPTDVWNNEQFF. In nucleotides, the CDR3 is TGTGCCAGCAGCTCCCCCCCGACAGATGTATGGAACAATGAGCAGTTCTTC.

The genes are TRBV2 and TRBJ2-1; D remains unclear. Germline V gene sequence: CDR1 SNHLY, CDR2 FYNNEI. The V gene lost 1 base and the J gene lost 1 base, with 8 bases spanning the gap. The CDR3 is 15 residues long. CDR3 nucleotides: TGTGCCAGCAGTGAAGACTTCCAGTCCTACAATGAGCAGTTCTTC. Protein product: CASSEDFQSYNEQFF.

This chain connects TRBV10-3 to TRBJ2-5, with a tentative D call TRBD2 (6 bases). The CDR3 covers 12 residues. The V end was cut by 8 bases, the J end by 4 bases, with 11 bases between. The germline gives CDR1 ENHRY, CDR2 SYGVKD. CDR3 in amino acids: CAIRDSRETQYF. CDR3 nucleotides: TGTGCCATCCGGGACTCGAGAGAGACCCAGTACTTC.

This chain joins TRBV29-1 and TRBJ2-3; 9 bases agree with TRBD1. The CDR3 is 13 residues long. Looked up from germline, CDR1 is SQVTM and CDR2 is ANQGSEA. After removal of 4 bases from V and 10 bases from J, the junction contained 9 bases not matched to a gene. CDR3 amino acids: CSVGTGEGSPQYF. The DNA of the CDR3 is TGCAGCGTTGGGACAGGGGAGGGTAGCCCGCAGTATTTT.

The CDR3 DNA reads TGTGCCAGCTCACCCGACAGGACGAGCACAGATACGCAGTATTTT. The encoded protein is CASSPDRTSTDTQYF. This chain links TRBV18 with TRBJ2-3; tentatively, D is TRBD1 (6 bases). Germline V gene sequence: CDR1 KGHSH, CDR2 LQKENI. The V end lost 3 bases, the J end lost 0 bases, and 10 bases lay between the germline ends. CDR3 length: 15 residues. The entire variable domain, with the rest obtained from reference TRBV18 and TRBJ2-3, is as follows: NAGVMQNPRHLVRRRGQEARLRCSPMKGHSHVYWYRQLPEEGLKFMVYLQKENIIDESGMPKERFSAEFPKEGPSILRIQQVVRGDSAAYFCASSPDRTSTDTQYFGPGTRLTVL.

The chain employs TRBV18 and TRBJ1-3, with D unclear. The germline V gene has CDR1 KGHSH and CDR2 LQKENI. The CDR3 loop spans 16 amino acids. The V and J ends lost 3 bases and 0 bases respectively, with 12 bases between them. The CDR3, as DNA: TGTGCCAGCTCACCCTCCGGCATGGCCTCTGGAAACACCATATATTTT. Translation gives CASSPSGMASGNTIYF.

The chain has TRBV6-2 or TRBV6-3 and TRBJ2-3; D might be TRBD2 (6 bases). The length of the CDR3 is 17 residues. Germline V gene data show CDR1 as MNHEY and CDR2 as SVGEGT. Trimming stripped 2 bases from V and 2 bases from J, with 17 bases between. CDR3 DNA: TGTGCCAGCAGTTACATCGGAGTAGCGGTTCTCACAGATACGCAGTATTTT. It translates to CASSYIGVAVLTDTQYF.

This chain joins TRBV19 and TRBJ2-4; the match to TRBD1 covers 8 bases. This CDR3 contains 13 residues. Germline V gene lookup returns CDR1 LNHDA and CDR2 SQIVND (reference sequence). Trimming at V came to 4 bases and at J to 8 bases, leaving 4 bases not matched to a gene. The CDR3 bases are TGTGCCAGTAGTAGGCAGGGGGCTGACATTCAGTACTTC. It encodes CASSRQGADIQYF.

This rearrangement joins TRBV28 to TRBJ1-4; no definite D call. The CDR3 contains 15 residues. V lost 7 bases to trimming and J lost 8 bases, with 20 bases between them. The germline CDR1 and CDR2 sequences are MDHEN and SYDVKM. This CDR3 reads CASTLGVGIGEKLFF. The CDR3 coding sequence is TGTGCCAGCACCCTCGGGGTTGGGATAGGGGAAAAACTGTTTTTT.

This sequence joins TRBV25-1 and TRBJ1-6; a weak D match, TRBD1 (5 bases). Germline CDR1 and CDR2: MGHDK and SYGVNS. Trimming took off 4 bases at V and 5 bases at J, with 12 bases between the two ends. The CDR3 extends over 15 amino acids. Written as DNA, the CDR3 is TGTGCCAGCAGTGGCCGACAGAGCAATAATTCACCCCTCCACTTT. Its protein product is CASSGRQSNNSPLHF.

The CDR3 spells CASMGQGEGYTF. The CDR3 DNA is TGTGCCAGCATGGGACAGGGAGAAGGCTACACCTTC. The chain carries TRBV12-3 or TRBV12-4 and TRBJ1-2; 9 nucleotides line up with TRBD1. V was clipped by 7 bases and J by 8 bases; unmatched bases: 5. The CDR3 runs to 12 residues.

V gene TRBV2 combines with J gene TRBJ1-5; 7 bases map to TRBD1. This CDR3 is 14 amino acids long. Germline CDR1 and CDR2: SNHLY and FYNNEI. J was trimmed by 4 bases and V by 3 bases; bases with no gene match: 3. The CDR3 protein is CASSDDRVNQPQHF. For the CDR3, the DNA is TGTGCCAGCAGTGACGACAGGGTTAATCAGCCCCAGCATTTT.